This T cell receptor (beta chain) comes out of a study of cytomegalovirus exposure and HLA in healthy donors. Study-wide results and limits: Researchers counted some 150 TCR beta chains as cytomegalovirus-associated. In vitro experiments confirmed that three CMV-associated chains were specific for CMV antigens.

Using immunoSEQ multiplex PCR, the repertoire was profiled, and TCRdb retains in-frame clones only, with some absent. The sample consists of approximately 160,000 clones, around 96% of them appearing once. Trimming took 2 bases from V and 0 from J, leaving 14 bases between them. Looked up from germline, CDR1 is MNHEY and CDR2 is SVGAGI. The CDR3 covers 16 residues. Points on this clone: Its cognate antigen is unknown.

Sequenced: PBMCs. The clonotype was recovered from a woman under 30 in good health and CMV-seronegative. The chain couples TRBV6-5 to TRBJ2-7; D uncertain. The CDR3 loop is CASSYATPPTSYEQYF. The CDR3 bases are TGTGCCAGCAGTTACGCGACTCCTCCAACCTCCTACGAGCAGTACTTC.